A few counts support the clone carrying this T cell receptor (beta chain). This record comes from a study of T cells after yellow fever vaccination. CDR3 length equals 12 residues. J lost 6 bases, V lost 5 bases, and 7 bases had no gene match. CDR1 is DFQATT, CDR2 SNEGSKA, per germline (reference sequence). TCRdb re-called the 5' RACE reads through MiXCR, storing one row per CDR3 protein. The sample records 500,000 to 700,000 distinct CDR3 sequences, 15% to 20% being singletons. The starting material was PBMCs, obtained 15 days after the yellow fever booster vaccination. The chain combines TRBV20-1 with TRBJ2-7, with TRBD1 matching 7 bases. The receptor's source is a young man who received the YFV17D yellow fever vaccine. CDR3 protein: CSADRVGAEQYF. The DNA for the CDR3 is TGCAGTGCTGACAGGGTTGGGGCCGAGCAGTACTTC.